The next 14 T cell receptor beta chains were all read from a single sample in a study of T cells of healthy individuals. Each CDR3 protein is one row after TCRdb ran MiXCR on the 5' RACE reads. The sample lists some 100,000 distinct CDR3 sequences, 17% seen once, with 6.2% in the top ten. These TCRs come from a human donor in good health.

This clonotype was picked up many times. The junction departs from the called germline gene at one end, perhaps through a read error. This rearrangement joins TRBV7-9 to TRBJ1-2; TRBD1 matches 8 bases. Germline V CDR1 and CDR2: SEHNR, FQNEAQ (reference sequence). The CDR3 consists of 12 residues. The CDR3 protein is CASSIGTGPERF. In DNA form, the CDR3 reads TGTGCCAGCAGCATCGGGACAGGACCTGAAAGATTC.

At least ten counts were recorded for this clonotype. The chain couples TRBV28 to TRBJ1-5, with 7 bases fitting TRBD1. Germline assignment: CDR1 MDHEN and CDR2 SYDVKM. The CDR3 contains 15 residues. Germline trimming cut 4 bases from V and 7 bases from J; bases unmatched to any gene: 10. Written as DNA, the CDR3 is TGTGCCAGCAGTTCCAGGGACAGCTCTCGACAGCCCCAGCATTTT. Amino acid sequence: CASSSRDSSRQPQHF.

The V and J genes are TRBV19 and TRBJ1-5; D gene ambiguous. Deletions cut 5 bases from V and 8 bases from J, with 10 bases between. Looked up from germline, CDR1 is LNHDA and CDR2 is SQIVND (reference sequence). This CDR3 is 12 amino acids long. The CDR3 DNA sequence: TGTGCCAGTAGTCTACAGCTTGAGCCCCAGCATTTT. This translates into CASSLQLEPQHF.

The chain has TRBV4-3 and TRBJ1-5, with TRBD1 as a possible D gene (5 bases). V lost 5 bases to trimming and J lost 3 bases, with 17 bases between them. Germline V CDR1 and CDR2: LGHNA, YSLEER. The CDR3 has 16 residues. CDR3 in amino acids: CASSTGYEAVNQPQHF. The CDR3 nucleotides read TGCGCCAGCAGCACAGGTTATGAGGCCGTCAATCAGCCCCAGCATTTT.

This clonotype showed up just a few times. V is TRBV12-3 or TRBV12-4 and J is TRBJ2-3, with D unclear. CDR3 length: 15 residues. V lost 3 bases and J lost 6, with 16 bases in between. CDR3 nucleotides: TGTGCCAGCAGTTTGGACGCCGGTTCGTCCGATACGCAGTATTTT. It specifies CASSLDAGSSDTQYF.

This clonotype was picked up many times. The V and J genes are TRBV7-9 and TRBJ1-5, with TRBD1 as a possible D gene (5 bases). The CDR3 runs to 17 residues. Germline CDR1 is SEHNR and CDR2 is FQNEAQ (reference sequence). V was pared by 3 bases and J by 8 bases, with 23 bases between. The CDR3 nucleotides are TGTGCCAGCAGCTTTGGGGAGAGGGGCCGCAATCAAGAGCCCCAGCATTTT. Its protein is CASSFGERGRNQEPQHF.

This clonotype was seen a handful of times. V usage is TRBV20-1 and J usage is TRBJ1-4; D is perhaps TRBD1 (6 bases). The CDR3 is made up of 13 amino acids. Germline CDR1 DFQATT, CDR2 SNEGSKA (reference sequence). Trimming removed 2 bases from V and 4 bases from J, with 8 bases in between. The CDR3 nucleotides read TGCAGTGCTAGAAGGGGGTATAATGAAAAACTGTTTTTT. Protein product: CSARRGYNEKLFF.

This clonotype showed up many times. The rearrangement joins TRBV2 to TRBJ2-1; D is possibly TRBD1 (6 bases). The CDR3 loop spans 15 amino acids. CDR1 SNHLY and CDR2 FYNNEI come from the germline V gene. V lost 11 bases and J 3 bases, leaving 20 bases between the germline ends. CDR3 nucleotide sequence: TGTGCCCAGCAAGCTTCCGGACAGTTCTACAATGAGCAGTTCTTC. This codes for CAQQASGQFYNEQFF.

The chain employs TRBV27 and TRBJ1-3, with 11 bases that match TRBD1. V trimming: 8 bases; J trimming: 3 bases; junction bases outside the gene matches: 12. Germline V CDR1 and CDR2: MNHEY, SMNVEV (reference sequence). The CDR3 spans 17 residues. The CDR3 DNA sequence: TGTGCCAGCGGCGCCTTGGACAGGGGGCTACGTGGAAACACCATATATTTT. Translating gives CASGALDRGLRGNTIYF.

The rearrangement uses TRBV10-3 and TRBJ1-1, with D maybe TRBD1 (6 bases). Trimming shortened V by 7 bases and J by 0 bases, and 12 bases separated the two germline ends. Germline CDR1 and CDR2: ENHRY and SYGVKD. This CDR3 spans 14 amino acids. The CDR3 sequence is CAIKNGDMNTEAFF. CDR3 sequence (DNA): TGTGCCATCAAAAACGGGGACATGAACACTGAAGCTTTCTTT.

This sequence joins TRBV28 and TRBJ2-7, with 11 bases identical to TRBD2. V gave up 3 bases and J gave up 6 bases; unmatched junction bases: 10. In germline, CDR1 is MDHEN, CDR2 SYDVKM. This CDR3 region has 16 residues. The CDR3 nucleotides read TGTGCCAGCAGTTTTACCAGGGTGCTAGCGGGAGGCGAGCAGTACTTC. Encoded protein: CASSFTRVLAGGEQYF.

The CDR3 coding sequence is TGTGCCAGCAGCTTGGGAGCCGGATTGAACACTGAAGCTTTCTTT. Protein: CASSLGAGLNTEAFF. The rearrangement links TRBV5-6 to TRBJ1-1, with no clear D. Between the trimmed V and J ends, which lost 0 bases and 0 bases, there was a span of 9 bases. The CDR3 has 15 residues. Germline values: CDR1 SGHDT, CDR2 YYEEEE.

The chain uses TRBV29-1 and TRBJ2-7; 12 bases are a match to TRBD2. Unmatched junction bases numbered 7, after V lost 4 bases and J lost 6 bases. The CDR3 is 14 amino acids. Looked up from germline, CDR1 is SQVTM and CDR2 is ANQGSEA. CDR3 sequence (DNA): TGCAGCGTTGGGACTAGCGGGAACGGCGGCGAGCAGTACTTC. Amino acids: CSVGTSGNGGEQYF.

In this sample, this clonotype turned up many times. The chain couples TRBV7-9 to TRBJ1-5; 7 bases map to TRBD1. The junction had 6 bases not matched to a gene; V was cut back by 5 bases and J by 5 bases. The length of the CDR3 is 14 residues. The germline V gene encodes CDR1 SEHNR and CDR2 FQNEAQ (reference sequence). In nucleotides, the CDR3 is TGTGCCAGCAGCCCAAGACAGGGCCATCAGCCCCAGCATTTT. This encodes CASSPRQGHQPQHF.